The following is a TCR beta chain sequence with its context. Its antigen is undetermined. The repertoire was sequenced with immunoSEQ multiplex PCR; TCRdb's copy has only in-frame clones and lacks some. The sample records over 100,000 clones, 88% being singletons. This entry is derived from a study of T cell responses to AZD1222 COVID-19 vaccine. Regarding the study as a whole: Recipients of AZD1222 seropositive at baseline numbered only 6 or 7.

The specimen comprised peripheral blood, sampled on day 0 of AZD1222 vaccination. The receptor was derived from an adult in good health.

The CDR3: CASSYLSGNQPQHF. CDR3 coding DNA: TGTGCCAGCAGTTACCTGTCAGGCAATCAGCCCCAGCATTTT. The chain employs TRBV6-2 or TRBV6-3 and TRBJ1-5; D ambiguous. The germline gives CDR1 MNHEY, CDR2 SVGEGT. V shed 2 bases and J shed 2 bases, with 7 bases lying between them. The CDR3 is made up of 14 amino acids.